The 12 T cell receptor beta chains below were found in one sample sequenced in a study of blood T cell repertoires in COVID-19. Assay used: immunoSEQ multiplex PCR; TCRdb lists only in-frame clones, some missing. The sample includes 150,000 to 200,000 clones, roughly three quarters of them seen just once. Sequencing input: peripheral blood. The source is a man between 60 and 75 years old with active or convalescent COVID-19.

The V and J genes are TRBV12-3 or TRBV12-4 and TRBJ2-6; D is unresolved. The ends were cut back, 8 bases at V and 4 bases at J, with 9 bases in the middle. The CDR3 is 13 residues long. The CDR3 here is CASLPSGANVLTF. For the CDR3, the DNA is TGTGCCAGCCTACCATCCGGGGCCAACGTCCTGACTTTC.

This chain links TRBV4-3 with TRBJ2-2; 9 bases are shared with TRBD2. The J segment lost 7 bases and the V segment lost 0 bases, leaving 9 bases of the junction unmatched. In germline, CDR1 is LGHNA, CDR2 YSLEER. The CDR3 is made up of 17 amino acids. Here the CDR3 DNA reads TGCGCCAGCAGCCAAGATCGGGGCGGGAGGGCCCTCGGGGAGCTGTTTTTT. Translation: CASSQDRGGRALGELFF.

Concerning this clone: The same CDR3 is also encoded by other DNA sequences in this sample. The V call is TRBV7-6, the J call TRBJ2-7, with 7 positions matching TRBD2. CDR1 and CDR2 (germline): SGHVS, FNYEAQ. V lost 5 bases, J lost 0 bases, and 7 bases stayed unmatched. This CDR3 is 15 amino acids long. Here the CDR3 reads CASSPLGGSSYEQYF. The CDR3 DNA sequence: TGTGCCAGCAGCCCGTTAGGCGGGAGCTCCTACGAGCAGTACTTC.

In this sample, this clone turned up once. This rearrangement joins TRBV5-1 to TRBJ1-1; 10 bases are a match to TRBD1. The length of the CDR3 is 16 residues. In germline, CDR1 is SGHRS, CDR2 YFSETQ. Trimming cost V 0 bases and J 1 base; bases outside gene matches: 3. CDR3 residues: CASSLGQGAQNTEAFF. CDR3 DNA: TGCGCCAGCAGCTTGGGACAGGGGGCTCAGAACACTGAAGCTTTCTTT.

This rearrangement joins TRBV6-5 to TRBJ1-4, with D perhaps matching TRBD1 (6 bases). V was pared by 6 bases and J by 11 bases, with 19 bases between. The CDR3 runs to 14 residues. The germline gives CDR1 MNHEY, CDR2 SVGAGI. CDR3 DNA sequence: TGTGCCAGCAGCAAAAACAGGGACCGAGGGAAACTGTTTTTT. It yields the protein CASSKNRDRGKLFF.

The chain recombines TRBV2 with TRBJ2-7; TRBD2 matches at 7 bases. From germline, CDR1 is SNHLY and CDR2 FYNNEI. CDR3 size: 12 residues. V shed 4 bases and J 4 bases; nucleotides not matched to a gene: 1. The CDR3: CASSAGGYEQYF. The DNA of the CDR3 is TGTGCCAGCAGTGCGGGAGGTTACGAGCAGTACTTC.

V usage is TRBV18 and J usage is TRBJ1-2; tentatively, D is TRBD1 (5 bases). This CDR3 is built from 15 residues. The V gene's germline CDR1 is KGHSH and CDR2 LQKENI. Trimming cost V 2 bases and J 0 bases, with 10 bases left between them. This chain's CDR3 is CASSPGAGTNYGYTF. Here the CDR3 DNA reads TGTGCCAGCTCACCAGGGGCAGGGACTAACTATGGCTACACCTTC.

This chain links TRBV19 with TRBJ1-5; the D gene is possibly TRBD1 (5 bases). This CDR3 contains 15 residues. Per germline, CDR1 LNHDA and CDR2 SQIVND (reference sequence). The ends were cut back, 7 bases at V and 1 base at J, with 14 bases in the middle. The CDR3 region has the DNA TGTGCCAGTACCCCACTGGGGCAGAGCAATCAGCCCCAGCATTTT. Amino acid sequence: CASTPLGQSNQPQHF.

The chain has TRBV14 and TRBJ2-3; 9 positions match TRBD1. There are 14 residues in the CDR3. Germline loops: CDR1 SGHDN, CDR2 FVKESK. Germline trimming cut 1 base from V and 7 bases from J; bases unmatched to any gene: 3. The CDR3 here is CASSQGTGAYTQYF. For the CDR3, the DNA is TGTGCCAGCAGCCAAGGGACAGGGGCATATACGCAGTATTTT.

This clone was seen only a few times. This chain uses TRBV28 with TRBJ1-2, with 8 bases aligning to TRBD1. The germline gives CDR1 MDHEN, CDR2 SYDVKM. The V gene end was trimmed by 6 bases and the J gene end by 4 bases; junction bases not matched to a gene: 10. The CDR3 runs 15 residues. The chain's CDR3 is CASRPFLGQGYGYTF. The CDR3, as DNA: TGTGCCAGCAGGCCCTTCCTCGGACAGGGCTATGGCTACACCTTC.

The sample holds a few counts of this clone. This chain uses TRBV19 with TRBJ2-2; D is unresolved. Trimming removed 5 bases from V and 6 bases from J, with 10 bases in between. Germline V gives CDR1 LNHDA, CDR2 SQIVND (reference sequence). CDR3 length: 13 residues. The CDR3, as DNA: TGTGCCAGTAGTGTCCTGGCAGCCGGGGAGCTGTTTTTT. The encoded protein is CASSVLAAGELFF.

J is TRBJ2-3 and V is TRBV12-5; 11 bases line up with TRBD2. V lost 5 bases to trimming and J lost 2 bases; unmatched junction nucleotides: 6. Germline CDR1 is LGHNT and CDR2 is FRNRAP. This CDR3 is 16 amino acids long. CDR3 protein: CASGLGTSGYTDTQYF. The CDR3 region has the DNA TGTGCTAGTGGTCTCGGGACTAGCGGATACACAGATACGCAGTATTTT.